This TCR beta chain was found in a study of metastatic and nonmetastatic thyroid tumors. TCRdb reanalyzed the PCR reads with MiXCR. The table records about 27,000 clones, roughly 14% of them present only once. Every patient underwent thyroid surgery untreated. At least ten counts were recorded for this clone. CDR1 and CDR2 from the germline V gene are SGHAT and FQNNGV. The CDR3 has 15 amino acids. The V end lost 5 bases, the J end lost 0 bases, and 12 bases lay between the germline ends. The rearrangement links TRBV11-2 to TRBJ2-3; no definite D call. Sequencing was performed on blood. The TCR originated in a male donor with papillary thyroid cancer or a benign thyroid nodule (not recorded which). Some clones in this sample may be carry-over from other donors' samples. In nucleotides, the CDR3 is TGTGCCAGCAGCCCCACCCTTCTGAGCACAGATACGCAGTATTTT. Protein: CASSPTLLSTDTQYF.